Following are 10 T cell receptor beta chains from one sample sequenced in a study of T cell responses to AZD1222 COVID-19 vaccine. TCRdb's copy holds only in-frame clones and misses some; the assay was immunoSEQ multiplex PCR. The table lists under 150,000 clones, 93% of them singletons, with 0.91% in the top ten. Sequenced material: peripheral blood, taken on day 0 of AZD1222 vaccination. These receptors came from an adult in good health.

The J gene is TRBJ1-2, the V gene TRBV19, with D maybe TRBD1 (6 bases). The CDR3 is 13 residues long. Germline V gene sequence: CDR1 LNHDA, CDR2 SQIVND (reference sequence). Trimming pared 4 bases from V and 2 bases from J, leaving 8 bases between. The CDR3 nucleotides are TGTGCCAGTAGTAATGACAGGAACTATGGCTACACCTTC. It codes for CASSNDRNYGYTF.

V gene TRBV4-1 combines with J gene TRBJ2-6, with 8 positions matching TRBD2. V trimming: 8 bases; J trimming: 0 bases; junction bases outside the gene matches: 9. This CDR3 spans 17 amino acids. CDR1 is MGHRA and CDR2 is YSYEKL in the germline V gene. The CDR3 DNA sequence: TGCGCCAGCCGCTCTGCTGGGACTAGCTCTGGGGCCAACGTCCTGACTTTC. This sequence encodes CASRSAGTSSGANVLTF.

The rearrangement links TRBV18 to TRBJ1-1; the D is unclear. Trimming removed 0 bases at V and 1 base at J, with 9 bases between. Per germline, CDR1 KGHSH and CDR2 LQKENI. The CDR3 is 15 amino acids. CDR3 DNA: TGTGCCAGCTCACCACCGGAGGGCGGGAACACTGAAGCTTTCTTT. Residues: CASSPPEGGNTEAFF.

V and J are TRBV19 and TRBJ1-1, with 11 bases lining up with TRBD1. Germline V gene lookup returns CDR1 LNHDA and CDR2 SQIVND (reference sequence). This CDR3 contains 14 residues. V was pared by 5 bases and J by 4 bases, with 3 bases of the junction left unmatched. As DNA, the CDR3 is TGTGCCAGTAGTGACGGGACAGGGGGCACTGAAGCTTTCTTT. Its translation: CASSDGTGGTEAFF.

J is TRBJ1-5 and V is TRBV6-1; TRBD1 aligns across 7 bases. The CDR3 totals 19 residues. Germline V gene data show CDR1 as MNHNS and CDR2 as SASEGT. V was pared by 0 bases and J by 0 bases, with 11 bases of the junction left unmatched. The CDR3 DNA reads TGTGCCAGCAGTGAAGCTCTGGGGACGGGACAGTATAGCAATCAGCCCCAGCATTTT. This encodes CASSEALGTGQYSNQPQHF.

The J gene is TRBJ1-1, the V gene TRBV10-3; no firm D call. The V end was cut by 6 bases, the J end by 0 bases, with 11 bases between. The CDR3 sequence is 14 residues long. From germline, CDR1 is ENHRY and CDR2 SYGVKD. DNA of the CDR3: TGTGCCATCAGCCGGGAGATCATGAACACTGAAGCTTTCTTT. Translated: CAISREIMNTEAFF.

The V and J genes are TRBV14 and TRBJ1-4, with 7 bases matching TRBD1. The CDR3 consists of 16 residues. The germline V gene encodes CDR1 SGHDN and CDR2 FVKESK. The V segment lost 4 bases and the J segment 2 bases; nucleotides outside the gene matches: 7. For the CDR3, the DNA is TGTGCCAGCAGCCGACGACAGGGATCCACTAATGAAAAACTGTTTTTT. Encoded protein: CASSRRQGSTNEKLFF. Using reference TRBV14 and TRBJ1-4 for the parts outside the CDR3, the full variable domain is EAGVTQFPSHSVIEKGQTVTLRCDPISGHDNLYWYRRVMGKEIKFLLHFVKESKQDESGMPNNRFLAERTGGTYSTLKVQPAELEDSGVYFCASSRRQGSTNEKLFFGSGTQLSVL.

The chain carries TRBV6-5 and TRBJ1-5; TRBD1 matches 7 bases. The CDR3 spans 11 residues. Per the germline V gene, CDR1 is MNHEY and CDR2 is SVGAGI. With V trimmed by 8 bases and J by 13 bases, 8 bases remained unmatched. Here the CDR3 reads CASGRRDSQHF. CDR3 nucleotide sequence: TGTGCCAGCGGGCGCCGGGACAGTCAGCATTTT.

The genes are TRBV6-5 and TRBJ1-1; D is perhaps TRBD1 (6 bases). Trimming removed 6 bases at V and 7 bases at J, with 6 bases between. Germline V gene lookup returns CDR1 MNHEY and CDR2 SVGAGI. This CDR3 is built from 10 residues. CDR3 amino acids: CASRGGEAFF. CDR3 DNA: TGTGCCAGCAGAGGGGGTGAAGCTTTCTTT.

The chain employs TRBV7-2 and TRBJ2-5; 12 bases map to TRBD2. This CDR3 spans 14 amino acids. Germline V lookup: CDR1 SGHTA, CDR2 FQGNSA. V shed 8 bases, J shed 4 bases, and the junction held 5 bases outside the gene matches. CDR3 amino acids: CASSGLAGRETQYF. The CDR3, as DNA: TGTGCCAGCTCCGGACTAGCGGGGAGAGAGACCCAGTACTTC.